This TCR beta chain was documented in a study of blood T cell repertoires in COVID-19. Clones were read by immunoSEQ multiplex PCR, and TCRdb kept only the in-frame ones, dropping some. This sample carries around 100,000 clones, 75% to 85% of them seen once, and the ten largest clones take under 5.5%. The CDR3 consists of 15 residues. Germline assignment: CDR1 LGHNA and CDR2 YNFKEQ. V was trimmed by 0 bases and J by 8 bases, leaving 13 bases between them. The sample consisted of peripheral blood. The origin of this receptor is a man in his 60s with acute or convalescent COVID-19. This chain uses TRBV4-2 with TRBJ1-4; perhaps TRBD1 as D (6 bases). The CDR3 DNA is TGTGCCAGCAGCCAAGATGGGGGGGCTGGGGAAAAACTGTTTTTT. Translation gives CASSQDGGAGEKLFF.